A single sample is the source of the 16 T cell receptor beta chains below, sequenced in a study of control samples from healthy donors and cancer patients. Repertoires were generated with immunoSEQ multiplex PCR, while TCRdb's copy carries only in-frame clones and drops some. The sample holds more than 85,000 clones, about four fifths seen once. The sequencing sample was made of blood. The receptor set was obtained from a woman between 50 and 59 years old in good health.

This clone is deemed medium-sized. This chain links TRBV4-2 with TRBJ2-1; 7 bases agree with TRBD2. The CDR3 sequence is 14 residues long. Trimming took 1 base from V and 9 from J; bases not matched to a gene: 6. Germline V gene lookup returns CDR1 LGHNA and CDR2 YNFKEQ. The CDR3 spells CASSQGLASVEQFF. The CDR3 coding sequence is TGTGCCAGCAGCCAAGGACTAGCCTCCGTTGAGCAGTTCTTC.

The chain is built from TRBV21-1 and TRBJ1-3; the table's D gene call, TRBD1, was not cross checked with the DNA. TRBV21-1 is noted as a pseudogene. The CDR3 is 15 residues long. The CDR3 spells CASSLRQEPGNTIYF. CDR3 DNA: TGTGCCAGCAGCCTACGACAGGAGCCTGGAAACACCATATATTTT.

This sequence joins TRBV11-2 and TRBJ2-5, with 10 bases matching TRBD2. Trimming at V came to 8 bases and at J to 2 bases, leaving 8 bases not matched to a gene. Germline lookup yields CDR1 SGHAT and CDR2 FQNNGV. The CDR3 has 15 residues. The CDR3 loop is CASRPTSGKQETQYF. The CDR3 region has the DNA TGTGCCAGCCGACCTACTAGCGGGAAACAAGAGACCCAGTACTTC.

This clone has more than one count but fewer than ten. The V gene is TRBV5-1, the J gene TRBJ2-5, with TRBD1 matching over 7 bases. The CDR3 extends over 14 amino acids. Germline CDR1 is SGHRS and CDR2 is YFSETQ. V lost 0 bases, J lost 9 bases, and 8 bases stayed unmatched. The CDR3 region is CASSLETGSGAQYF. DNA for the CDR3: TGCGCCAGCAGCTTGGAGACAGGGAGTGGGGCCCAGTACTTC.

The V gene is TRBV2, the J gene TRBJ2-5; D is perhaps TRBD2 (6 bases). V lost 4 bases to trimming and J lost 5 bases, with 11 bases between them. This CDR3 spans 13 amino acids. Germline assignment: CDR1 SNHLY and CDR2 FYNNEI. CDR3 sequence: CASSGWRDETQYF. CDR3 coding DNA: TGTGCCAGCAGTGGATGGAGGGATGAGACCCAGTACTTC.

This clone was observed a single time. The CDR3 sequence: CALLRGRVGPEAFF. CDR3 bases: TGTGCCCTACTGAGAGGGCGAGTAGGACCTGAAGCTTTCTTT. This chain connects TRBV30 to TRBJ1-1; D remains unclear. Trimming pared 8 bases from V and 6 bases from J, leaving 22 bases between. CDR1 is GTSNPN and CDR2 is SVGIG in the germline V gene (reference sequence). The CDR3 is 14 amino acids.

The V call is TRBV9, the J call TRBJ1-2; D not resolved. V lost 0 bases and J 0 bases, leaving 9 bases between the germline ends. Germline V gene lookup returns CDR1 SGDLS and CDR2 YYNGEE. The CDR3 sequence is 15 residues long. The DNA for the CDR3 is TGTGCCAGCAGCGTAGATCTGCATTCTAACTATGGCTACACCTTC. Translation gives CASSVDLHSNYGYTF.

The chain employs TRBV28 and TRBJ2-1, with TRBD1 matching over 9 bases. The germline V gene encodes CDR1 MDHEN and CDR2 SYDVKM. V shed 6 bases and J 4 bases; nucleotides not matched to a gene: 4. The length of the CDR3 is 14 residues. CDR3 in amino acids: CASRRTGEYNEQFF. The CDR3 DNA follows: TGTGCCAGCAGACGGACAGGGGAGTACAATGAGCAGTTCTTC.

The chain couples TRBV18 to TRBJ2-5, with TRBD2 matching 9 bases. V dropped 5 bases and J dropped 1; count of bases not matched to a gene: 11. Germline V CDR1 and CDR2: KGHSH, LQKENI. This CDR3 contains 17 residues. In nucleotides, the CDR3 is TGTGCCAGCTCATCGAAGGAACTAGCGGGCCCCCAAGAGACCCAGTACTTC. It specifies CASSSKELAGPQETQYF.

The chain carries TRBV11-2 and TRBJ2-1; D is tentatively TRBD1 or TRBD2 (5 bases each). There are 14 residues in the CDR3. Germline V CDR1 and CDR2: SGHAT, FQNNGV. The V end was cut by 6 bases, the J end by 6 bases, with 15 bases between. CDR3: CASSSFRGRNEQFF. The CDR3 DNA reads TGTGCCAGCAGTTCCTTTAGGGGACGCAATGAGCAGTTCTTC.

The CDR3 DNA reads as TGTGCCAGCAGCGTAGAGCAGGGGGGAAAGAACACTGAAGCTTTCTTT. This translates into CASSVEQGGKNTEAFF. The chain employs TRBV9 and TRBJ1-1, with 7 positions matching TRBD1. The length of the CDR3 is 16 residues. Germline V gives CDR1 SGDLS, CDR2 YYNGEE. Trimming cost V 0 bases and J 1 base; bases outside gene matches: 6.

The rearrangement links TRBV24-1 to TRBJ2-1; 7 nucleotides agree with TRBD2. CDR3 size: 14 residues. CDR1 KGHDR and CDR2 SFDVKD come from the germline V gene. Trimming cost V 4 bases and J 10 bases; bases outside gene matches: 9. In DNA form, the CDR3 reads TGTGCCACCAGTGAAACCGGGACTACCCGAGAGCAGTTCTTC. Translating it yields CATSETGTTREQFF.

The gene calls are TRBV27 and TRBJ2-5; 11 positions agree with TRBD1. This CDR3 is 17 amino acids long. The germline gives CDR1 MNHEY, CDR2 SMNVEV (reference sequence). The ends lost 0 bases at V and 5 bases at J; junction bases unmatched: 8. CDR3 protein: CASSLSGQGALGETQYF. The CDR3 nucleotides are TGTGCCAGCAGTTTATCCGGACAGGGGGCCCTCGGGGAGACCCAGTACTTC.

The V gene is TRBV9, the J gene TRBJ2-2; tentative D call: TRBD1 (6 bases). Germline loops: CDR1 SGDLS, CDR2 YYNGEE. This CDR3 is 15 amino acids long. Trimming took 4 bases from V and 4 from J, leaving 14 bases between them. CDR3 DNA: TGTGCCAGCAGCTTCCTCAGGGGTAGCACCGGGGAGCTGTTTTTT. Residues: CASSFLRGSTGELFF.

This clone occurred once. The chain is built from TRBV5-4 and TRBJ2-3; D is ambiguous. Germline assignment: CDR1 SGHNT and CDR2 YYREEE (reference sequence). There are 13 residues in the CDR3. V was trimmed by 4 bases and J by 5 bases, leaving 11 bases between them. The CDR3 sequence is CASSTRVGDTQYF. In DNA form, the CDR3 reads TGTGCCAGCAGCACCCGCGTCGGAGATACGCAGTATTTT.

The chain is built from TRBV29-1 and TRBJ2-1; 8 bases map to TRBD2. The CDR3 has 15 amino acids. V dropped 1 base and J dropped 6; count of bases not matched to a gene: 8. The germline gives CDR1 SQVTM, CDR2 ANQGSEA. The CDR3 DNA is TGCAGCGTTGAAGGACTAGCGCTACACCCCAATGAGCAGTTCTTC. It codes for CSVEGLALHPNEQFF.